This T cell receptor (beta chain) was sequenced in a study of OX40 agonist ivuxolimab in advanced cancers. Study-level information: The patients got ivuxolimab, which is an agonistic anti-OX40 (CD134) antibody.

Baseline, cycle 4 day 1, and cycle 7 day 1 were the blood sampling points. TCRdb's copy holds only in-frame clones and misses some; the assay was immunoSEQ multiplex PCR. The repertoire consists of about 14,000 clones, with roughly 77% occurring once and the leading ten covering roughly 14%. The CDR3 is 14 residues long. The ends were cut back, 2 bases at V and 2 bases at J, with 11 bases in the middle. Germline CDR1 reads SGDLS; CDR2 reads YYNGEE. The chain uses TRBV9 and TRBJ2-7; tentative D call: TRBD1 (6 bases). This clonotype was obtained from an adult with an advanced solid tumor such as melanoma, head and neck, liver or kidney cancer. Sample: CD4+ or CD8+ T cells sorted from blood, taken in a trial of the OX40 agonist ivuxolimab. CDR3 loop: CASSVDRRPYEQYF. In DNA, the CDR3 is TGTGCCAGCAGCGTGGACAGACGCCCCTACGAGCAGTACTTC.